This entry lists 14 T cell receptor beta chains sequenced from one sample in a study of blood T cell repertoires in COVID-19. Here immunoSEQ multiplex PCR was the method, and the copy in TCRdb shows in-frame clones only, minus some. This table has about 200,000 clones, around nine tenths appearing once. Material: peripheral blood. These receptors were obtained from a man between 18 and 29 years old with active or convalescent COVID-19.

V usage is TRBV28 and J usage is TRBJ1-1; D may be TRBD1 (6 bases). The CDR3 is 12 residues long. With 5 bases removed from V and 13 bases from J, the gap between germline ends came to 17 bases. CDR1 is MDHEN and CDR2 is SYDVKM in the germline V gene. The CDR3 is CASSPPDRNGFF. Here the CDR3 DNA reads TGTGCCAGCAGTCCTCCGGACAGAAACGGTTTCTTT.

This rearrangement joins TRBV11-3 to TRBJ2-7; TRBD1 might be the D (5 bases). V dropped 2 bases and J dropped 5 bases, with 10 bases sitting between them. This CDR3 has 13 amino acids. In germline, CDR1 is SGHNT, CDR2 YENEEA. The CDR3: CASSLTLGDEQYF. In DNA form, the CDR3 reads TGTGCCAGCAGCTTAACGCTAGGGGACGAGCAGTACTTC. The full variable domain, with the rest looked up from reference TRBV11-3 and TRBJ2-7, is EAGVVQSPRYKIIEKKQPVAFWCNPISGHNTLYWYLQNLGQGPELLIRYENEEAVDDSQLPKDRFSAERLKGVDSTLKIQPAELGDSAVYLCASSLTLGDEQYFGPGTRLTVT.

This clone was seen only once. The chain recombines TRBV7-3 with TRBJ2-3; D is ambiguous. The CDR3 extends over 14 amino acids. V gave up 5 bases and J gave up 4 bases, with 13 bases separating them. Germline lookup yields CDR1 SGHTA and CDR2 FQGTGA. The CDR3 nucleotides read TGTGCCAGCAGCGAAAACCCCCGAGCAGATACGCAGTATTTT. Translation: CASSENPRADTQYF.

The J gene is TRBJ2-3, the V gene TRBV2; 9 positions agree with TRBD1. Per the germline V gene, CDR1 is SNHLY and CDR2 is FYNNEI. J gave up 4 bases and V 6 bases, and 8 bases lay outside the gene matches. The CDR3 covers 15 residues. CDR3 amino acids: CASSAGTGPADTQYF. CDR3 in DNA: TGTGCCAGCAGCGCCGGGACAGGGCCGGCAGATACGCAGTATTTT.

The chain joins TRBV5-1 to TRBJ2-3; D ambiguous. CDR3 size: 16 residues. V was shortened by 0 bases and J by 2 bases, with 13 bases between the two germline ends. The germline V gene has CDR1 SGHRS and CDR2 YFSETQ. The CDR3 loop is CASSLVAARFTDTQYF. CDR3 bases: TGCGCCAGCAGCTTGGTCGCTGCGCGGTTCACAGATACGCAGTATTTT.

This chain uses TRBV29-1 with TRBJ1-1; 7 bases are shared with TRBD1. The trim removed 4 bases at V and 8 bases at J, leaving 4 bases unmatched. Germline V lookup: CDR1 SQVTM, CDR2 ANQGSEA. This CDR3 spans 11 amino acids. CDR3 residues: CSVGADREAFF. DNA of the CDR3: TGCAGCGTTGGGGCGGACAGGGAAGCTTTCTTT.

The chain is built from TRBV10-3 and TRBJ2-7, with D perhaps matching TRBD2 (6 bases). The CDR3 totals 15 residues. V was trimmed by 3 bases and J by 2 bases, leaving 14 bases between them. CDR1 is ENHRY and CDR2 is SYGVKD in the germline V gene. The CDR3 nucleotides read TGTGCCATCAGTGATCCCCAGGAGGGGACCTACGAGCAGTACTTC. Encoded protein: CAISDPQEGTYEQYF.

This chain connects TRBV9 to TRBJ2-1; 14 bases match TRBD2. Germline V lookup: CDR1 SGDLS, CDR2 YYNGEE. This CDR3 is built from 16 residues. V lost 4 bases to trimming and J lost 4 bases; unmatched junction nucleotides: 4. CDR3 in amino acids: CASSPRLAGGYNEQFF. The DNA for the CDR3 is TGTGCCAGCAGCCCCCGACTAGCGGGGGGGTACAATGAGCAGTTCTTC. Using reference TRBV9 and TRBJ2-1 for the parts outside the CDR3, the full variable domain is DSGVTQTPKHLITATGQRVTLRCSPRSGDLSVYWYQQSLDQGLQFLIQYYNGEERAKGNILERFSAQQFPDLHSELNLSSLELGDSALYFCASSPRLAGGYNEQFFGPGTRLTVL.

The CDR3 spells CASSLLLPGNSPLHF. CDR3 DNA: TGTGCCAGCAGCTTGCTCCTCCCAGGGAATTCACCCCTCCACTTT. V usage is TRBV5-5 and J usage is TRBJ1-6; D might be TRBD1 (5 bases). In germline, CDR1 is SGHKS, CDR2 YYEKEE (reference sequence). V lost 1 base to trimming and J lost 7 bases, with 12 bases between them. This CDR3 spans 15 amino acids.

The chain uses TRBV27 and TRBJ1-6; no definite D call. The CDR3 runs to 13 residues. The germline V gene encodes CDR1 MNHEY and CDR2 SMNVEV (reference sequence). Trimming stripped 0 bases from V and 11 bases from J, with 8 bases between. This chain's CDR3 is CASSLSRSPPLHF. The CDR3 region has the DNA TGTGCCAGCAGTTTATCGCGGAGTCCACCCCTCCACTTT.

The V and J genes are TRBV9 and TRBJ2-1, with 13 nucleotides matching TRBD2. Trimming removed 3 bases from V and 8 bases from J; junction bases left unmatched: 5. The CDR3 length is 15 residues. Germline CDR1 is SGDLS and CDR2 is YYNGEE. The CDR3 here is CASSAGLAGVDEQFF. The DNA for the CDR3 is TGTGCCAGCAGCGCAGGACTAGCGGGAGTCGATGAGCAGTTCTTC.

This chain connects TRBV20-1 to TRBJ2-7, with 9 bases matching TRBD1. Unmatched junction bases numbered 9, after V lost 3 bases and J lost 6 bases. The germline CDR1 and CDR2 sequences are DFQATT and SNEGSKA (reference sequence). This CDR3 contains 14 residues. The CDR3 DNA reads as TGCAGTGCTAGTCGACAGGGGGTCACCCGCGAGCAGTACTTC. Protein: CSASRQGVTREQYF.

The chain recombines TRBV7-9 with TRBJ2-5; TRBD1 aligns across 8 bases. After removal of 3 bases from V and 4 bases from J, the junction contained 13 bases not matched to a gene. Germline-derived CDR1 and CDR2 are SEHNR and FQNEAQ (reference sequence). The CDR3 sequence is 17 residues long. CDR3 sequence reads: CASSFPLSGQGRETQYF. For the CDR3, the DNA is TGTGCCAGCAGCTTTCCCCTATCAGGACAGGGTCGAGAGACCCAGTACTTC.

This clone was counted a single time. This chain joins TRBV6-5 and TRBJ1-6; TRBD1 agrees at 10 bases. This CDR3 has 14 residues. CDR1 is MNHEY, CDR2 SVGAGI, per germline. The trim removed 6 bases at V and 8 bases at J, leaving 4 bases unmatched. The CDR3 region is CASRRGQGYSPLHF. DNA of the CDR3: TGTGCCAGCAGACGGGGACAGGGGTATTCACCCCTCCACTTT.